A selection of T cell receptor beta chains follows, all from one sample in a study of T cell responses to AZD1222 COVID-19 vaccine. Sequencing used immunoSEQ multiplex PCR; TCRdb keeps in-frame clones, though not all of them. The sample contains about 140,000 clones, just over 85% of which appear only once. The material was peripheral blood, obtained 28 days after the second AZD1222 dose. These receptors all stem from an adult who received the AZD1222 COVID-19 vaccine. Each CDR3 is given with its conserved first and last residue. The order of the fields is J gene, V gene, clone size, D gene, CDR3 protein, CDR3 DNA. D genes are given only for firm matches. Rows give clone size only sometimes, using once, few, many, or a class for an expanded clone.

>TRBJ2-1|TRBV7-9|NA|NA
CASSILDSLNEQFF
TGTGCCAGCAGCATCCTAGACAGTCTCAATGAGCAGTTCTTC
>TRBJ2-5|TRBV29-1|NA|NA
CSVEVPAETQYF
TGCAGCGTTGAAGTGCCTGCAGAGACCCAGTACTTC
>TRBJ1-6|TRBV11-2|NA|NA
CASSVTGDSPLHF
TGTGCCAGCAGCGTAACGGGGGATTCACCCCTCCACTTT
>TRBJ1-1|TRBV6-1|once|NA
CASSELGVHDEAFF
TGTGCCAGCAGTGAATTAGGGGTTCACGACGAAGCTTTCTTT
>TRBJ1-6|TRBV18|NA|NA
CASSPLKAPSNSPLHF
TGTGCCAGCTCACCCCTCAAAGCTCCCTCAAATTCACCCCTCCACTTT
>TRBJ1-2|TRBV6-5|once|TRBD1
CASSYGQDPTYGYTF
TGTGCCAGCAGTTACGGACAGGACCCTACCTATGGCTACACCTTC
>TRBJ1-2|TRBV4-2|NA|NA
CASSQDIRVGYTF
TGTGCCAGCAGCCAAGATATAAGGGTTGGCTACACCTTC
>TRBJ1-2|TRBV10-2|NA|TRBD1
CASSEAGGQGTSGYGYTF
TGCGCCAGCAGTGAGGCAGGGGGACAGGGCACTTCGGGCTATGGCTACACCTTC
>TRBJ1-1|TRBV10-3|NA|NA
CAIKKDGGNTEAFF
TGTGCCATCAAGAAGGACGGGGGGAACACTGAAGCTTTCTTT
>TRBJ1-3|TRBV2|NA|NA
CASRATTAPSGNTIYF
TGTGCCAGCAGAGCGACCACGGCGCCCTCTGGAAACACCATATATTTT
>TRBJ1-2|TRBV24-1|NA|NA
CATSDGVRYTF
TGTGCCACCAGTGATGGGGTTAGATACACCTTC
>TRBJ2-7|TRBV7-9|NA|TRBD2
CASSFPGGNVHF
TGTGCCAGCAGCTTTCCCGGGGGGAACGTACACTTC
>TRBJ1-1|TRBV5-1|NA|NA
CASSLYKNTEAFF
TGCGCCAGCAGCTTGTACAAGAACACTGAAGCTTTCTTT
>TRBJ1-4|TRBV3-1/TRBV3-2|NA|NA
CASSQGNEKLFF
TGTGCCAGCAGCCAAGGGAATGAAAAACTGTTTTTT
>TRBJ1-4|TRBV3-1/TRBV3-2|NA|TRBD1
CASSQGQTGVYEKLFF
TGTGCCAGCAGCCAAGGCCAGACAGGGGTGTATGAAAAACTGTTTTTT
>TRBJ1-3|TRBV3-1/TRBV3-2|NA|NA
CASSQRATGGNTIYF
TGTGCCAGCAGCCAAAGGGCTACCGGTGGAAACACCATATATTTT
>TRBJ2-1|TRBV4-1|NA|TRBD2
CASSQGVAAAGGEQFF
TGCGCCAGCAGCCAAGGGGTAGCGGCTGCGGGGGGTGAGCAGTTCTTC
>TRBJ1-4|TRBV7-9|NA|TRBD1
CASSAGTGVLANEKLFF
TGTGCCAGCAGCGCCGGGACAGGGGTTCTAGCTAATGAAAAACTGTTTTTT
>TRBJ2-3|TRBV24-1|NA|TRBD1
CATSEGTVPFTQYF
TGTGCCACCAGTGAAGGGACAGTACCTTTTACGCAGTATTTT
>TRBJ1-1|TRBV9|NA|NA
CASSVGGSAEAFF
TGTGCCAGCAGCGTAGGTGGATCCGCTGAAGCTTTCTTT
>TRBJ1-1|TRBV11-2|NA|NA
CASSSDTGYTEAFF
TGTGCCAGCAGCTCGGACACGGGCTACACTGAAGCTTTCTTT
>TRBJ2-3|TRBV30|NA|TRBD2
CAWSVGLAGTTDTQYF
TGTGCCTGGAGTGTAGGGCTAGCGGGAACCACAGATACGCAGTATTTT
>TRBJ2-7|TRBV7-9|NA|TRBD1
CASSYSGTGVPEQYF
TGTGCCAGCAGCTACTCCGGGACAGGGGTCCCCGAGCAGTACTTC
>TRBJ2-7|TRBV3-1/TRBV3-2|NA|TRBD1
CASSQDRGPPYEQYF
TGTGCCAGCAGCCAGGACAGGGGGCCCCCCTACGAGCAGTACTTC
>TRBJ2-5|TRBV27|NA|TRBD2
CASASLGLAAETQYF
TGTGCCAGCGCATCCTTGGGACTAGCGGCAGAGACCCAGTACTTC
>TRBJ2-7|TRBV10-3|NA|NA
CAISDLRAGSSYEQYF
TGTGCCATCAGTGACCTTAGGGCAGGGTCCTCCTACGAGCAGTACTTC
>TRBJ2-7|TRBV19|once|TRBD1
CASSQQGAQQYF
TGTGCCAGTAGCCAACAGGGGGCGCAGCAGTACTTC
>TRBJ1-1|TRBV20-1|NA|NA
CSARDFPEAFF
TGCAGTGCTAGAGATTTCCCTGAAGCTTTCTTT
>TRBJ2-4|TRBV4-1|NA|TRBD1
CASSPTGQGNIQYF
TGCGCCAGCAGCCCGACTGGACAGGGAAACATTCAGTACTTC
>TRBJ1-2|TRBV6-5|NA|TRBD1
CASSLKGTGFYGYTF
TGTGCCAGCAGTTTGAAAGGGACAGGCTTCTATGGCTACACCTTC
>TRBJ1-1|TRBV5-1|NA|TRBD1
CASSPDSGGGTEAFF
TGCGCCAGCAGCCCAGACTCAGGGGGGGGCACTGAAGCTTTCTTT
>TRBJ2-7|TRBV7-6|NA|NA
CASSPGTYEQYF
TGTGCCAGCAGCCCCGGTACCTACGAGCAGTACTTC
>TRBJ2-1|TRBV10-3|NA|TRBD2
CAISESRTSLDNEQFF
TGTGCCATCAGTGAGTCTCGGACTAGCCTCGACAATGAGCAGTTCTTC
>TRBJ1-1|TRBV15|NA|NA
CATSRDSGRAFF
TGTGCCACCAGCAGAGATTCAGGGAGAGCTTTCTTT
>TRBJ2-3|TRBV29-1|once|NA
CSVERGGGDTQYF
TGCAGCGTTGAAAGGGGGGGAGGAGATACGCAGTATTTT
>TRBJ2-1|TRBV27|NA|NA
CASSWSGNNEQFF
TGTGCCAGCAGTTGGTCAGGTAACAATGAGCAGTTCTTC
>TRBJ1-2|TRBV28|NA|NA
CASSFGGNSRYGYTF
TGTGCCAGCAGTTTTGGCGGAAATAGTAGGTATGGCTACACCTTC
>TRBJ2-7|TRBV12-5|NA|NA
CASGLGALYEQYF
TGTGCTAGTGGTTTGGGGGCCCTCTACGAGCAGTACTTC
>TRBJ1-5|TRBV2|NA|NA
CASGGQGANQPQHF
TGTGCCAGCGGAGGGCAGGGAGCGAATCAGCCCCAGCATTTT
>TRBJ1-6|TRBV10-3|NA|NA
CAISGTQMSNSYNSPLHF
TGTGCCATCAGTGGGACGCAGATGAGCAACTCCTATAATTCACCCCTCCACTTT
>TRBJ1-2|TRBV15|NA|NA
CATSLSTRDGYTF
TGTGCCACCAGCCTCTCGACAAGGGATGGCTACACCTTC
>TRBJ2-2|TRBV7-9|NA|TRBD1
CASSRDRVYAGELFF
TGTGCCAGCAGCCGAGACAGGGTTTACGCTGGGGAGCTGTTTTTT
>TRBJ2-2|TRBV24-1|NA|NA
CATSDSAGLTGELFF
TGTGCCACCAGTGATTCAGCAGGGCTCACCGGGGAGCTGTTTTTT
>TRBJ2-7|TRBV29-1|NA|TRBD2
CSVEDRGTGGLAGVYEQYF
TGCAGCGTTGAAGATCGGGGGACTGGGGGACTAGCGGGAGTGTACGAGCAGTACTTC
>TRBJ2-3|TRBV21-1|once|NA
CARVRDRGTDTQYF
TGTGCCAGGGTCCGGGACAGGGGCACAGATACGCAGTATTTT
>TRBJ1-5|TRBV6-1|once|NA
CASSEAPGPPNQPQHF
TGTGCCAGCAGTGAAGCGCCAGGCCCCCCCAATCAGCCCCAGCATTTT
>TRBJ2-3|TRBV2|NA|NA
CASSGATSTDTQYF
TGTGCCAGCAGTGGGGCCACTAGCACAGATACGCAGTATTTT
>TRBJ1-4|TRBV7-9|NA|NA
CASSLLLRRVWFF
TGTGCCAGCAGCTTACTTTTACGTAGGGTCTGGTTTTTT